The 14 T cell receptor beta chains below come from one sample, sequenced in a study of blood T cells in healthy people across ages. Then a second PCR, running roughly 7 to 11 cycles, was carried out with a sample-barcoded 5' primer and a J-beta primer mix. Each CDR3 protein is one row after TCRdb ran MiXCR on the 5' RACE reads. The sample yields about 680,000 distinct CDR3 sequences, around 45% seen once. Specimen: blood. These receptors were obtained from a woman in her sixties in good health.

This chain uses TRBV4-3 with TRBJ2-7; 7 bases map to TRBD2. Germline-derived CDR1 and CDR2 are LGHNA and YSLEER. V dropped 4 bases and J dropped 5; count of bases not matched to a gene: 11. This CDR3 has 15 amino acids. For the CDR3, the DNA is TGCGCCAGCAGCCCGTTAGGGCGGGAGTCTGACGAGCAGTACTTC. Protein sequence: CASSPLGRESDEQYF.

V gene TRBV7-8 combines with J gene TRBJ2-5; tentatively, D is TRBD2 (5 bases). This CDR3 has 16 amino acids. V lost 3 bases, J lost 1 base, and 15 bases lay in between. Germline CDR1 is SGHVS and CDR2 is FQNEAQ. The CDR3 here is CASSLSWGDLQETQYF. The CDR3 DNA follows: TGTGCCAGCAGCTTGTCCTGGGGAGACCTCCAAGAGACCCAGTACTTC.

The chain joins TRBV5-1 to TRBJ1-4; the D gene is possibly TRBD1 (6 bases). The CDR3 has 13 residues. The germline CDR1 and CDR2 sequences are SGHRS and YFSETQ. V was clipped by 5 bases and J by 6 bases, with 11 bases between them. Here the CDR3 DNA reads TGCGCCAGCAGACAACAGGGAGATGAAAAACTGTTTTTT. This gives the protein CASRQQGDEKLFF.

Worth noting for this clonotype: The junction departs from the called germline gene at one end, perhaps through a read error. The chain is built from TRBV20-1 and TRBJ1-5; D might be TRBD1 (6 bases). Germline CDR1 and CDR2: DFQATT and SNEGSKA (reference sequence). This CDR3 contains 14 residues. The CDR3 region has the DNA TGCAGTGCTGTCAGGGGTAGGAGCAAGCAGCCCCAGCATTTT. It is translated as CSAVRGRSKQPQHF.

This clonotype was detected many times. The V gene is TRBV5-1, the J gene TRBJ2-7; 8 bases fit TRBD2. The germline V gene has CDR1 SGHRS and CDR2 YFSETQ. The CDR3 has 15 residues. Unmatched junction bases numbered 2, after V lost 0 bases and J lost 0 bases. The CDR3 sequence: CASSLVAGGSYEQYF. The CDR3 region has the DNA TGCGCCAGCAGCTTGGTTGCGGGAGGCTCCTACGAGCAGTACTTC. The whole variable domain, filled in from reference TRBV5-1 and TRBJ2-7, reads KAGVTQTPRYLIKTRGQQVTLSCSPISGHRSVSWYQQTPGQGLQFLFEYFSETQRNKGNFPGRFSGRQFSNSRSEMNVSTLELGDSALYLCASSLVAGGSYEQYFGPGTRLTVT.

The J gene is TRBJ2-7, the V gene TRBV5-1; the D is unclear. The germline V gene has CDR1 SGHRS and CDR2 YFSETQ. The V end was cut by 5 bases, the J end by 0 bases, with 12 bases between. The CDR3 consists of 14 residues. The CDR3 loop is CASRLQTRSYEQYF. The CDR3 DNA sequence: TGCGCCAGCAGGCTACAGACACGCTCCTACGAGCAGTACTTC.

This clonotype showed up just once. The V and J genes are TRBV13 and TRBJ2-7; 10 bases line up with TRBD2. CDR1 PRHDT and CDR2 FYEKMQ come from the germline V gene (reference sequence). The V and J ends lost 5 bases and 7 bases, in that order; junction bases with no gene match: 14. The CDR3 contains 16 residues. CDR3 in amino acids: CASSALAGATMGEQYF. DNA for the CDR3: TGTGCCAGCAGCGCCCTAGCGGGAGCTACCATGGGGGAGCAGTACTTC.

Remarks on this clonotype: This may stem from a read error, because a much larger clone lies one nucleotide away. The V call is TRBV7-2, the J call TRBJ2-3; maybe TRBD2 (6 bases). V was cut by 8 bases and J by 0 bases, with 21 bases left in between. The CDR3 sequence is 17 residues long. Germline V CDR1 and CDR2: SGHTA, FQGNSA. DNA for the CDR3: TGTGCCAGCGGCCTAATGGGAGGCGGGTTTAGCACAGATACGCAGTATTTT. It specifies CASGLMGGGFSTDTQYF.

Only a few counts were recorded for this clonotype. CDR3 DNA: TGTGCCAGCAGTGGAACCGAGCCTAGCGGGAGCTCCTACAATGAGCAGTTCTTC. Protein product: CASSGTEPSGSSYNEQFF. V gene TRBV28 combines with J gene TRBJ2-1; 10 bases map to TRBD2. The germline V gene encodes CDR1 MDHEN and CDR2 SYDVKM. With 5 bases clipped from V and 0 bases from J, the junction kept 10 bases outside the gene matches. This CDR3 comprises 18 residues.

This chain links TRBV2 with TRBJ2-4; 7 nucleotides align to TRBD1. This CDR3 comprises 14 residues. V was pared by 3 bases and J by 6 bases, with 5 bases of the junction left unmatched. The V gene's germline CDR1 is SNHLY and CDR2 FYNNEI. CDR3 in DNA: TGTGCCAGCAGTGAGAGGGACAGCCGAAACATTCAGTACTTC. It yields the protein CASSERDSRNIQYF.

There are a few counts of this clonotype. V usage is TRBV10-3 and J usage is TRBJ2-3; D may be TRBD2 (6 bases). Trimming cost V 9 bases and J 4 bases, with 11 bases left between them. CDR3 size: 12 residues. Germline CDR1 reads ENHRY; CDR2 reads SYGVKD. The CDR3 nucleotides read TGTGCCATAAAGGAGGGTTCAGATACGCAGTATTTT. Protein product: CAIKEGSDTQYF.

The rearrangement uses TRBV6-6 and TRBJ2-5, with D unclear. The germline V gene encodes CDR1 MNHNY and CDR2 SVGAGI (reference sequence). Trimming left V 2 bases short and J 1 base short, with 11 bases between. The CDR3 is 15 residues long. The CDR3 DNA reads TGTGCCAGCAGTTACCCTAAAACAGCCCAAGAGACCCAGTACTTC. It yields the protein CASSYPKTAQETQYF.

This clonotype showed up just a few times. The J gene is TRBJ2-1, the V gene TRBV20-1; 7 bases are shared with TRBD2. This CDR3 has 17 residues. Trimming took 1 base from V and 7 from J; bases not matched to a gene: 16. Germline V gene data show CDR1 as DFQATT and CDR2 as SNEGSKA (reference sequence). The CDR3, as DNA: TGCAGTGCTAGAGTGAACGACCTAGCGGAAAAGGGAAATGAGCAGTTCTTC. Protein: CSARVNDLAEKGNEQFF.

This clonotype was detected only a few times. This chain uses TRBV4-3 with TRBJ2-7; 8 nucleotides match TRBD2. Germline CDR1 LGHNA, CDR2 YSLEER. With V trimmed by 1 base and J by 4 bases, 9 bases remained unmatched. The CDR3 is 16 amino acids. The CDR3 DNA sequence: TGCGCCAGCAGCCAAGTGTCGGGGGGGCTTGGTTACGAGCAGTACTTC. Translating gives CASSQVSGGLGYEQYF.